The T cell receptor (beta chain) under discussion was sequenced for a study of blood T cell repertoires in COVID-19. Looking at the study overall: T cells, B-cell-depleted T cells, or PBMCs provided the cDNA or gDNA that served as material.

The study recruited people aged roughly 18 to 95 years across 20 to 30 US areas. Per the study methods: Estimated nucleated cell counts came from reference gene primer amplification. Using immunoSEQ multiplex PCR, the repertoire was profiled, and TCRdb retains in-frame clones only, with some absent. V, J and clone size reflect that table, while D and trimming were determined from the DNA. The table includes hundreds of thousands of clones, 88% detected once. The CDR3 is made up of 15 amino acids. Germline V gene lookup returns CDR1 MGHDK and CDR2 SYGVNS. J gave up 7 bases and V 2 bases, and 4 bases lay outside the gene matches.

The chain employs TRBV25-1 and TRBJ2-1; TRBD2 agrees at 11 bases. The material sequenced was PBMCs or T cells enriched from blood (not recorded which). The sequence came from a woman between 45 and 65 years old with acute COVID-19. The CDR3 reads CASSEPGTSGNEQFF. The DNA of the CDR3 is TGTGCCAGCAGTGAACCCGGGACTAGCGGTAATGAGCAGTTCTTC.